This TCR beta chain was obtained from a study of T cell responses to AZD1222 COVID-19 vaccine. Study results and limitations: Every sample of the repertoires postdated the peak T cell response.

With regard to this clone: Its antigen is unidentified.

This CDR3 spans 16 amino acids. The repertoire was sequenced with immunoSEQ multiplex PCR; TCRdb's copy has only in-frame clones and lacks some. This table holds some 150,000 clones, around 86% found once. The analysis combined second doses at about 4 or about 12 weeks. The sample was peripheral blood, taken 28 days after the second AZD1222 dose. The clonotype originates from an adult who received the AZD1222 COVID-19 vaccine. This rearrangement joins TRBV1 to TRBJ2-1; the D segment call TRBD2 is taken from the table without a DNA check. TRBV1 is labeled a pseudogene. The CDR3 coding sequence is TGCACCAGCAGCCGTGGACTAGCGGGAGGGCCGGGTGAGCAGTTCTTC. This encodes CTSSRGLAGGPGEQFF.